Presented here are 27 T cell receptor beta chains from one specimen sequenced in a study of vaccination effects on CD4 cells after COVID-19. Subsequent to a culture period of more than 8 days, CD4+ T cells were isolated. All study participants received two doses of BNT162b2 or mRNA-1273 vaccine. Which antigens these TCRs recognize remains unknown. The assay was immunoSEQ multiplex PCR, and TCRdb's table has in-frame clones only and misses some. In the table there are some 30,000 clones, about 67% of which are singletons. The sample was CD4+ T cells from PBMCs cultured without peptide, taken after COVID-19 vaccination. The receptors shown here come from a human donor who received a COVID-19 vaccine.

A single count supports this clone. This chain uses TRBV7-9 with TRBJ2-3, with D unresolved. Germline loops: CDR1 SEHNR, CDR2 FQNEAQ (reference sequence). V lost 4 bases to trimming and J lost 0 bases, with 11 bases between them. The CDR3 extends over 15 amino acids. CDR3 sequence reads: CASSWGPTSTDTQYF. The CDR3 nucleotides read TGTGCCAGCAGCTGGGGTCCAACTAGCACAGATACGCAGTATTTT. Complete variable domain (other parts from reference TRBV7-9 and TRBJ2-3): DTGVSQNPRHKITKRGQNVTFRCDPISEHNRLYWYRQTLGQGPEFLTYFQNEAQLEKSRLLSDRFSAERPKGSFSTLEIQRTEQGDSAMYLCASSWGPTSTDTQYFGPGTRLTVL.

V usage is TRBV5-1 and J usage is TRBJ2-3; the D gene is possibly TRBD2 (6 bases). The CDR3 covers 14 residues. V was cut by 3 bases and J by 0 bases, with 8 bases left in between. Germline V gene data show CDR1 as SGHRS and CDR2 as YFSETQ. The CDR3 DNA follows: TGCGCCAGCAGCTCCGGGACTAGCACAGATACGCAGTATTTT. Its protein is CASSSGTSTDTQYF.

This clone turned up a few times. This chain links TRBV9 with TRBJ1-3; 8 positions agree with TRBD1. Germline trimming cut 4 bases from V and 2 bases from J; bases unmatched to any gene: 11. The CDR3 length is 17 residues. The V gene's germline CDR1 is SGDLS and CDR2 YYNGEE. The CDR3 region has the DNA TGTGCCAGCAGCTTGCACTCCAGGGGGCTTGCTGGAAACACCATATATTTT. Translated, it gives CASSLHSRGLAGNTIYF.

The CDR3 DNA follows: TGCAGCGTAGTACAGGGGGCAACTAATGAAAAACTGTTTTTT. Its protein is CSVVQGATNEKLFF. The chain carries TRBV29-1 and TRBJ1-4, with 8 bases that match TRBD1. The CDR3 totals 14 residues. The junction had 3 bases not matched to a gene; V was cut back by 6 bases and J by 0 bases. Germline assignment: CDR1 SQVTM and CDR2 ANQGSEA.

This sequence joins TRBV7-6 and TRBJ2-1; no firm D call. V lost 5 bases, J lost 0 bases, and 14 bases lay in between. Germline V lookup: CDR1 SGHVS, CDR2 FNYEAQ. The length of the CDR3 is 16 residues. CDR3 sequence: CASSPRAGRSYNEQFF. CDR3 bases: TGTGCCAGCAGCCCAAGAGCAGGACGCTCCTACAATGAGCAGTTCTTC.

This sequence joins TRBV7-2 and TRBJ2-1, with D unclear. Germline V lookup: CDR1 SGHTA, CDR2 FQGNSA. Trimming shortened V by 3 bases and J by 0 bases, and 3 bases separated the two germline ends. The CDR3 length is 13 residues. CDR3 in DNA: TGTGCCAGCAGCTTCAACTCCTACAATGAGCAGTTCTTC. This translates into CASSFNSYNEQFF.

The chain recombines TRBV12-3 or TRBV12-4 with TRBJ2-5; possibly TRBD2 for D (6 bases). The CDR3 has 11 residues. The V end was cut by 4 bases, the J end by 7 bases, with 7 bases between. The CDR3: CASSWRGTQYF. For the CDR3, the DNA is TGTGCCAGCAGTTGGAGGGGGACCCAGTACTTC.

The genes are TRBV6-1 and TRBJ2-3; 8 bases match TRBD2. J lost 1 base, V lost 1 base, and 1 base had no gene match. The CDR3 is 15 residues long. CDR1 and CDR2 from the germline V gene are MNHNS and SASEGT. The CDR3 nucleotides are TGTGCCAGCAGTGAAGAAGCGGGAGGCACAGATACGCAGTATTTT. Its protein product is CASSEEAGGTDTQYF.

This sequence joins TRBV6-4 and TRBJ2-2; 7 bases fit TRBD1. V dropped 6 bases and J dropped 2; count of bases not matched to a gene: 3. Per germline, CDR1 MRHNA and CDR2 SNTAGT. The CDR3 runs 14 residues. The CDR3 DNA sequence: TGTGCCAGCAGAGGGACAGCAAACACCGGGGAGCTGTTTTTT. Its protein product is CASRGTANTGELFF.

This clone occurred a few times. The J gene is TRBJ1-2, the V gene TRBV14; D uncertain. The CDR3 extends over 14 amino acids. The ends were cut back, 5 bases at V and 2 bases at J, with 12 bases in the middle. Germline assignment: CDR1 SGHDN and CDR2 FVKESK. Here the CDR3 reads CASSYLGENYGYTF. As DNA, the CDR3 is TGTGCCAGCAGCTACCTTGGGGAGAACTATGGCTACACCTTC.

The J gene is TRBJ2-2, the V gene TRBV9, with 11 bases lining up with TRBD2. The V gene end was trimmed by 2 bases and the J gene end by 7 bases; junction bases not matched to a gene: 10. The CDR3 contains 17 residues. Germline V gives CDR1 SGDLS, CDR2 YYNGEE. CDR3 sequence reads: CASSVGSGGAYFGELFF. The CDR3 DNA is TGTGCCAGCAGCGTGGGTAGCGGGGGGGCCTACTTCGGGGAGCTGTTTTTT.

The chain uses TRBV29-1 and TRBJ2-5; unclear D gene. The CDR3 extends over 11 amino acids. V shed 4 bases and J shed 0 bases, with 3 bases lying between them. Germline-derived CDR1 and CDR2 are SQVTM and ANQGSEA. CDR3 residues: CSVGDQETQYF. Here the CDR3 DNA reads TGCAGCGTTGGGGACCAAGAGACCCAGTACTTC.

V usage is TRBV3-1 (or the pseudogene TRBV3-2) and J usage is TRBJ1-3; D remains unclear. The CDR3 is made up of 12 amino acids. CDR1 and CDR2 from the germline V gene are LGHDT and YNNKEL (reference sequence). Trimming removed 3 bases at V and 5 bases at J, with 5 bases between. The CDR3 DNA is TGTGCCAGCAGCCACGGGAGAAACACCATATATTTT. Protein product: CASSHGRNTIYF.

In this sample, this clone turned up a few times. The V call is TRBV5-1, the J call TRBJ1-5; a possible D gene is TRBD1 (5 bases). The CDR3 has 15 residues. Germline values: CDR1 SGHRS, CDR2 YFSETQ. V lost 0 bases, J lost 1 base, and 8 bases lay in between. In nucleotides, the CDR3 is TGCGCCAGCAGCTTGGGGGCAGGGAGCAATCAGCCCCAGCATTTT. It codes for CASSLGAGSNQPQHF.

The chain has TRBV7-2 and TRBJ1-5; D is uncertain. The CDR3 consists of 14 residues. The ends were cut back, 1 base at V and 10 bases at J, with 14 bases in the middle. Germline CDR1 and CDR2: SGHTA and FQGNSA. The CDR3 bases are TGTGCCAGCAGCTTAGAGGGCCTCCTAGGACCCCAGCATTTT. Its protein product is CASSLEGLLGPQHF.

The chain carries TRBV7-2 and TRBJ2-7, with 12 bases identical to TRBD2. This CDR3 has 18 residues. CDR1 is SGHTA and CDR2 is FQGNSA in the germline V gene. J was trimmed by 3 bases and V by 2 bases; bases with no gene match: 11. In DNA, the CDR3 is TGTGCCAGCAGCTTAAGGGAGACTAGCGGGGGAAGGGGCTACGAGCAGTACTTC. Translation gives CASSLRETSGGRGYEQYF. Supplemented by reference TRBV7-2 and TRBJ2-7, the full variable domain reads GAGVSQSPSNKVTEKGKDVELRCDPISGHTALYWYRQSLGQGLEFLIYFQGNSAPDKSGLPSDRFSAERTGGSVSTLTIQRTQQEDSAVYLCASSLRETSGGRGYEQYFGPGTRLTVT.

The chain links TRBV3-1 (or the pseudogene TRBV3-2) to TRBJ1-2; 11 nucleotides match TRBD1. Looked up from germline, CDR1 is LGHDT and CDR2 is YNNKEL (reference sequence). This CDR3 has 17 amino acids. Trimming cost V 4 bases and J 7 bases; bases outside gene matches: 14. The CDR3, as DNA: TGTGCCAGCAGCCCACGGACAGGGGGCGCACACCATGGTGGCTACACCTTC. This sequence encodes CASSPRTGGAHHGGYTF.

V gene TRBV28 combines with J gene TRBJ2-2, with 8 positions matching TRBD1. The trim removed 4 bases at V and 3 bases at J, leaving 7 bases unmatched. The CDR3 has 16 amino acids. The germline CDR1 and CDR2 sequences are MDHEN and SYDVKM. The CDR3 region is CASSSQGAQDTGELFF. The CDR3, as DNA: TGTGCCAGCAGTTCGCAGGGGGCGCAGGACACCGGGGAGCTGTTTTTT.

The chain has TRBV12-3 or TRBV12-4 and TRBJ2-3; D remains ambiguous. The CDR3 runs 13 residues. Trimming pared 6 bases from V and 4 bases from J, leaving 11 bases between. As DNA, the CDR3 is TGTGCCAGCAGCCCTAGGTCCGCAGATACGCAGTATTTT. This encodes CASSPRSADTQYF.

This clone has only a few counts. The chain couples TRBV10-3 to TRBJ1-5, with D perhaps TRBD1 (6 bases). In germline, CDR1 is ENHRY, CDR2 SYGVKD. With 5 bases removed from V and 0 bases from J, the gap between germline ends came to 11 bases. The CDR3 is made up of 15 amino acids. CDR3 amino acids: CAISPGEYSNQPQHF. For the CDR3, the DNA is TGTGCCATCAGTCCAGGGGAGTATAGCAATCAGCCCCAGCATTTT.

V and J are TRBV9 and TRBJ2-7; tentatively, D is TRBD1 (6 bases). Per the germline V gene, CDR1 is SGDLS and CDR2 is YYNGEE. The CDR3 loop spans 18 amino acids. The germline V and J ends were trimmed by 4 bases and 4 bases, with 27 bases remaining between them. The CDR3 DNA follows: TGTGCCAGCAGCCTCCAGGGCGGAGTACCGGGACAAAGTTACGAGCAGTACTTC. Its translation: CASSLQGGVPGQSYEQYF.

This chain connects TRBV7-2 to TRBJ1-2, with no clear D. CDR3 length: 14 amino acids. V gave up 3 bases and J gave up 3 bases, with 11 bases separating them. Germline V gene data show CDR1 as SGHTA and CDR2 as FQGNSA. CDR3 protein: CASSFRVGDYGYTF. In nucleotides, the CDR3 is TGTGCCAGCAGCTTTCGCGTAGGCGACTATGGCTACACCTTC. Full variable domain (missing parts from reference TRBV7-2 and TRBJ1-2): GAGVSQSPSNKVTEKGKDVELRCDPISGHTALYWYRQSLGQGLEFLIYFQGNSAPDKSGLPSDRFSAERTGGSVSTLTIQRTQQEDSAVYLCASSFRVGDYGYTFGSGTRLTVV.

The CDR3: CASSFNNEQFF. CDR3 DNA sequence: TGTGCCAGCAGCTTCAACAATGAGCAGTTCTTC. The chain couples TRBV5-4 to TRBJ2-1; D is undetermined. The CDR3 has 11 residues. Germline CDR1 and CDR2: SGHNT and YYREEE (reference sequence). V was clipped by 2 bases and J by 5 bases, with 2 bases between them.

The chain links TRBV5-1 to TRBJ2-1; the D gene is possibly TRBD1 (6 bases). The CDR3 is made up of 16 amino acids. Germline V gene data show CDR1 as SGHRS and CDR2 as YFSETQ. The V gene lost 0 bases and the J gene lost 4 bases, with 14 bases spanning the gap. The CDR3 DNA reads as TGCGCCAGCAGCTTGGGTCCCAGGGGCGTATACAATGAGCAGTTCTTC. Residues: CASSLGPRGVYNEQFF.

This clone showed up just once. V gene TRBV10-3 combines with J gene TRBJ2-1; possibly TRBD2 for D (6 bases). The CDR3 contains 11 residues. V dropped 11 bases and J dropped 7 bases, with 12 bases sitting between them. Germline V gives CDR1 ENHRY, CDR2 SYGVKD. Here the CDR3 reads CAAGPRNEQFF. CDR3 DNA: TGTGCCGCGGGACCGCGAAATGAGCAGTTCTTC.

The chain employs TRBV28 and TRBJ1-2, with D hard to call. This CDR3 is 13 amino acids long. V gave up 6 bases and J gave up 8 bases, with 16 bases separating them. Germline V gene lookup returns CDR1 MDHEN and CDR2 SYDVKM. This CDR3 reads CASSSSLARGYTF. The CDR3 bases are TGTGCCAGCAGCTCCAGCCTGGCGCGCGGCTACACCTTC.

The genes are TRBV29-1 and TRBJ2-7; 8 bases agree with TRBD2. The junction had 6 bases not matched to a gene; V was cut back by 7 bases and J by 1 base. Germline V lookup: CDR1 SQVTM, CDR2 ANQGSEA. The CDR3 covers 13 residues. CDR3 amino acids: CSAGGGGSYEQYF. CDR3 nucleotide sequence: TGCAGCGCGGGAGGGGGGGGATCCTACGAGCAGTACTTC.